This T cell receptor (beta chain) was sequenced for a study of cytomegalovirus exposure and HLA in healthy donors. General study points: Overall, around 150 TCR beta chains were annotated as cytomegalovirus-associated.

The CDR3 runs to 15 residues. V was shortened by 7 bases and J by 3 bases, with 16 bases between the two germline ends. Germline loops: CDR1 MDHEN, CDR2 SYDVKM. As regards this clone: Its antigen is unidentified.

Both 60 Vbeta primers and 13 Jbeta primers went into the PCR. TCRdb's copy holds only in-frame clones and misses some; the assay was immunoSEQ multiplex PCR. The data show roughly 120,000 clones, 70% to 85% seen once. The genes are TRBV28 and TRBJ1-5; D is perhaps TRBD1 (6 bases). The sequence derives from a man aged 50 to 59 in good health and CMV-seropositive. The sample consisted of PBMCs. In nucleotides, the CDR3 is TGTGCCAGCACCACCCCGGACAGCTCCAATCAGCCCCAGCATTTT. Protein product: CASTTPDSSNQPQHF.